The 20 T cell receptor beta chains listed next were all sequenced from one sample in a study of blood T cell repertoires in COVID-19. Libraries were prepared by immunoSEQ multiplex PCR; TCRdb keeps only in-frame clonotypes and omits some of them. The sample holds about 150,000 clones; roughly four fifths are singletons and the top ten take about 7.3%. The sample consisted of PBMCs or T cells enriched from blood (not recorded which). The receptors derive from a man aged 45-60 years who had recovered from COVID-19.

The chain has TRBV29-1 and TRBJ1-1; no firm D call. The V gene lost 4 bases and the J gene lost 1 base, with 16 bases spanning the gap. Germline-derived CDR1 and CDR2 are SQVTM and ANQGSEA. CDR3 size: 15 residues. The CDR3 spells CSVGEGGVWNTEAFF. As DNA, the CDR3 is TGCAGCGTTGGGGAGGGAGGAGTTTGGAACACTGAAGCTTTCTTT.

This rearrangement joins TRBV7-3 to TRBJ1-3; D may be TRBD1 (6 bases). The CDR3 runs 16 residues. Trimming shortened V by 5 bases and J by 7 bases, and 21 bases separated the two germline ends. CDR1 and CDR2 from the germline V gene are SGHTA and FQGTGA. DNA for the CDR3: TGTGCCAGCAGCCCAAGACAGGCTTTTTCATCGAACACCATATATTTT. Its protein is CASSPRQAFSSNTIYF.

This clone occurred a few times. The chain combines TRBV27 with TRBJ1-2, with 7 nucleotides matching TRBD1. V was clipped by 0 bases and J by 3 bases; unmatched bases: 13. Germline CDR1 and CDR2: MNHEY and SMNVEV (reference sequence). The CDR3 extends over 18 amino acids. The CDR3 sequence: CASSLSSGQTSRDYGYTF. The CDR3 DNA reads as TGTGCCAGCAGTTTATCCTCGGGACAGACTAGTAGGGACTATGGCTACACCTTC.

This clone was detected only once. The chain links TRBV6-5 to TRBJ2-5; 8 bases match TRBD1. Looked up from germline, CDR1 is MNHEY and CDR2 is SVGAGI. The CDR3 is made up of 14 amino acids. The trim removed 4 bases at V and 4 bases at J, leaving 5 bases unmatched. The CDR3 loop reads CASSSGQGGETQYF. The CDR3 DNA is TGTGCCAGCAGTTCCGGACAGGGTGGAGAGACCCAGTACTTC.

V usage is TRBV7-9 and J usage is TRBJ2-1; D possibly corresponds to TRBD1 (5 bases). CDR1 and CDR2 (germline): SEHNR, FQNEAQ (reference sequence). CDR3 length equals 16 residues. Trimming took off 3 bases at V and 5 bases at J, with 17 bases between the two ends. The CDR3 DNA reads TGTGCCAGCAGCTTTGTTCCAGGGTTAAACCACAATGAGCAGTTCTTC. This translates into CASSFVPGLNHNEQFF.

This clone appeared once. The chain combines TRBV6-2 or TRBV6-3 with TRBJ1-1, with D possibly TRBD1 on 6 matching bases. CDR1 is MNHEY and CDR2 is SVGEGT in the germline V gene. Trimming shortened V by 2 bases and J by 5 bases, and 18 bases separated the two germline ends. The CDR3 extends over 16 amino acids. CDR3 sequence (DNA): TGTGCCAGCAGTTACGAAATAGGGGGTAGATGGACTGAAGCTTTCTTT. Its protein is CASSYEIGGRWTEAFF.

This sequence joins TRBV7-2 and TRBJ1-6; a weak D match, TRBD1 (5 bases). Trimming took off 4 bases at V and 7 bases at J, with 14 bases between the two ends. Germline CDR1 SGHTA, CDR2 FQGNSA. The CDR3 length is 15 residues. The CDR3 DNA sequence: TGTGCCAGCAGCTCCCAGTCAGGGCTCAATTCACCCCTCCACTTT. It encodes CASSSQSGLNSPLHF.

V and J are TRBV7-9 and TRBJ2-3; D perhaps matches TRBD2 (6 bases). Trimming removed 5 bases from V and 0 bases from J, with 9 bases in between. The CDR3 loop spans 14 amino acids. Per the germline V gene, CDR1 is SEHNR and CDR2 is FQNEAQ (reference sequence). CDR3 sequence reads: CASSLSGSTDTQYF. In DNA form, the CDR3 reads TGTGCCAGCAGCCTTAGCGGTAGCACAGATACGCAGTATTTT.

This chain joins TRBV6-5 and TRBJ1-5; 7 bases are a match to TRBD1. The trim removed 0 bases at V and 2 bases at J, leaving 1 base unmatched. The CDR3 sequence is 15 residues long. Germline CDR1 is MNHEY and CDR2 is SVGAGI. CDR3 sequence reads: CASSYSRGGNQPQHF. The CDR3 DNA sequence: TGTGCCAGCAGTTACTCCAGGGGGGGCAATCAGCCCCAGCATTTT.

In this sample, this clone turned up many times. This chain links TRBV19 with TRBJ1-4; no firm D call. The CDR3 runs to 16 residues. Trimming removed 2 bases at V and 3 bases at J, with 13 bases between. Germline CDR1 LNHDA, CDR2 SQIVND (reference sequence). CDR3 nucleotide sequence: TGTGCCAGTAGTATACAGGCGGCGGGGTCTAATGAAAAACTGTTTTTT. It codes for CASSIQAAGSNEKLFF.

This clone came up once. This rearrangement joins TRBV5-1 to TRBJ2-7, with a weak D call TRBD2 (7 bases). From germline, CDR1 is SGHRS and CDR2 YFSETQ. V dropped 5 bases and J dropped 3 bases, with 18 bases sitting between them. This CDR3 has 15 amino acids. For the CDR3, the DNA is TGCGCCAGCAGAGCAGGGGCGGGGGACTACTACGAGCAGTACTTC. It translates to CASRAGAGDYYEQYF. Full variable domain (missing parts from reference TRBV5-1 and TRBJ2-7): KAGVTQTPRYLIKTRGQQVTLSCSPISGHRSVSWYQQTPGQGLQFLFEYFSETQRNKGNFPGRFSGRQFSNSRSEMNVSTLELGDSALYLCASRAGAGDYYEQYFGPGTRLTVT.

This clone was picked up one time. The rearrangement uses TRBV7-6 and TRBJ2-1; 8 nucleotides agree with TRBD1. Germline trimming cut 5 bases from V and 0 bases from J; bases unmatched to any gene: 3. The germline gives CDR1 SGHVS, CDR2 FNYEAQ. The CDR3 sequence is 15 residues long. The chain's CDR3 is CASSNTGGSYNEQFF. DNA of the CDR3: TGTGCCAGCAGCAATACAGGGGGCTCCTACAATGAGCAGTTCTTC.

There are many counts of this clone. This chain links TRBV30 with TRBJ2-7; 8 nucleotides match TRBD1. J gave up 5 bases and V 5 bases, and 2 bases lay outside the gene matches. Germline CDR1 reads GTSNPN; CDR2 reads SVGIG (reference sequence). CDR3 size: 11 residues. CDR3 nucleotide sequence: TGTGCCTGGGCAGGGGGCAACGAGCAGTACTTC. Amino acid sequence: CAWAGGNEQYF.

This chain connects TRBV5-8 to TRBJ2-3, with 14 nucleotides matching TRBD2. CDR1 is SGHTS, CDR2 YDEGEE, per germline. The CDR3 loop spans 15 amino acids. Losses at the gene ends were 4 bases for V and 4 bases for J; bases not matched to a gene: 2. The CDR3 coding sequence is TGTGCCAGCAGCAGACTAGCGGGGGGGTCAGATACGCAGTATTTT. Translating gives CASSRLAGGSDTQYF.

This sequence joins TRBV7-2 and TRBJ2-3, with 7 bases identical to TRBD2. The CDR3 contains 16 residues. The germline CDR1 and CDR2 sequences are SGHTA and FQGNSA. V dropped 2 bases and J dropped 5; count of bases not matched to a gene: 10. The CDR3 spells CASSLNPGAGKDTQYF. CDR3 DNA: TGTGCCAGCAGCTTAAACCCAGGAGCGGGGAAAGATACGCAGTATTTT. Full variable domain (outside the CDR3, taken from reference TRBV7-2 and TRBJ2-3): GAGVSQSPSNKVTEKGKDVELRCDPISGHTALYWYRQSLGQGLEFLIYFQGNSAPDKSGLPSDRFSAERTGGSVSTLTIQRTQQEDSAVYLCASSLNPGAGKDTQYFGPGTRLTVL.

The chain couples TRBV25-1 to TRBJ2-7; D possibly corresponds to TRBD1 (6 bases). The V gene's germline CDR1 is MGHDK and CDR2 SYGVNS. CDR3 size: 14 residues. V was clipped by 10 bases and J by 1 base, with 17 bases between them. CDR3 in DNA: TGTGCCACCCAAGGACAGTCACGTTCCTACGAGCAGTACTTC. Amino acid sequence: CATQGQSRSYEQYF.

The chain uses TRBV18 and TRBJ2-3; D perhaps matches TRBD1 (8 bases). The germline CDR1 and CDR2 sequences are KGHSH and LQKENI. The CDR3 has 16 amino acids. V lost 3 bases and J lost 0, with 13 bases in between. CDR3 protein: CASSPYRGGSTDTQYF. CDR3 DNA: TGTGCCAGCTCACCCTACAGGGGGGGGAGCACAGATACGCAGTATTTT.

The chain combines TRBV3-1 (or the pseudogene TRBV3-2) with TRBJ1-1; D gene unclear. This CDR3 has 13 amino acids. V lost 4 bases and J lost 4, with 10 bases in between. Germline loops: CDR1 LGHDT, CDR2 YNNKEL (reference sequence). The CDR3 is CASSRTRGTEAFF. The CDR3 region has the DNA TGTGCCAGCAGCCGTACTCGGGGCACTGAAGCTTTCTTT.

V and J are TRBV5-6 and TRBJ2-1; TRBD2 is a possible D gene (6 bases). The CDR3 covers 16 residues. Germline loops: CDR1 SGHDT, CDR2 YYEEEE. V was cut by 4 bases and J by 2 bases, with 16 bases left in between. This CDR3 reads CASSQLPGDTYNEQFF. In nucleotides, the CDR3 is TGTGCCAGCAGCCAGCTACCGGGGGATACCTACAATGAGCAGTTCTTC.

This rearrangement joins TRBV2 to TRBJ1-2; TRBD1 matches at 10 bases. The CDR3 runs to 16 residues. Germline V gene sequence: CDR1 SNHLY, CDR2 FYNNEI. V lost 0 bases to trimming and J lost 5 bases; unmatched junction nucleotides: 6. CDR3 loop: CASSEAATGGGYGYTF. Here the CDR3 DNA reads TGTGCCAGCAGTGAAGCGGCGACAGGGGGCGGGTATGGCTACACCTTC.